These 25 T cell receptor beta chains were sequenced from one sample in a study of OX40 agonist ivuxolimab in advanced cancers. Clones were sequenced by immunoSEQ multiplex PCR, and TCRdb holds only the in-frame ones, with some missing. The repertoire includes roughly 70,000 clones, approximately 90% of them detected once, and approximately 0.3% sits in the top ten. The sequenced sample was CD4+ or CD8+ T cells sorted from blood, obtained in a trial of the OX40 agonist ivuxolimab. The receptor set was obtained from an adult with an advanced solid tumor such as melanoma, head and neck, liver or kidney cancer.

This sequence joins TRBV6-1 and TRBJ1-4; D is undetermined. The germline V gene has CDR1 MNHNS and CDR2 SASEGT. The V end was cut by 7 bases, the J end by 3 bases, with 6 bases between. The CDR3 runs to 12 residues. The chain's CDR3 is CASKDSNEKLFF. The DNA of the CDR3 is TGTGCCAGCAAGGATTCTAATGAAAAACTGTTTTTT.

V usage is TRBV7-2 and J usage is TRBJ2-1; D may be TRBD1 (6 bases). The CDR3 sequence is 15 residues long. The V end was cut by 4 bases, the J end by 2 bases, with 12 bases between. Germline V lookup: CDR1 SGHTA, CDR2 FQGNSA. CDR3 nucleotide sequence: TGTGCCAGCAGCTCCCGACAGGTAACCTACAATGAGCAGTTCTTC. This translates into CASSSRQVTYNEQFF.

The chain joins TRBV5-6 to TRBJ2-3, with D tentatively TRBD1 (5 bases). The CDR3 extends over 13 amino acids. Germline V CDR1 and CDR2: SGHDT, YYEEEE. Trimming removed 0 bases at V and 8 bases at J, with 10 bases between. CDR3 nucleotide sequence: TGTGCCAGCAGCTTGGAGAAGGGGCCTACGCAGTATTTT. Translated: CASSLEKGPTQYF.

The chain has TRBV7-8 and TRBJ2-5; perhaps D is TRBD1 or TRBD2 (6 bases each). The J call may be faulty, since TRBJ2-7 better matches the DNA end. CDR1 is SGHVS and CDR2 is FQNEAQ in the germline V gene. This CDR3 spans 15 amino acids. This chain's CDR3 is CASSYPRGLSYEQYF. The CDR3 DNA reads as TGTGCCAGCAGCTACCCCCGGGGGCTCTCCTACGAGCAGTACTTC.

The genes are TRBV18 and TRBJ1-6; TRBD1 matches 10 bases. Germline loops: CDR1 KGHSH, CDR2 LQKENI. Trimming at V came to 7 bases and at J to 7 bases, leaving 7 bases not matched to a gene. This CDR3 comprises 15 residues. The CDR3 is CASFSGTGANSPLHF. For the CDR3, the DNA is TGTGCCAGCTTCTCCGGGACAGGGGCAAATTCACCCCTCCACTTT.

This chain uses TRBV15 with TRBJ2-6, with D perhaps TRBD1 or TRBD2 (5 bases each). Germline V lookup: CDR1 LNHNV, CDR2 YYDKDF (reference sequence). The V end was cut by 3 bases, the J end by 3 bases, with 18 bases between. The CDR3 extends over 18 amino acids. The CDR3 region has the DNA TGTGCCACCAGCAGCCTGAGGGGTCCCCTGGGTGGGGCCAACGTCCTGACTTTC. The encoded protein is CATSSLRGPLGGANVLTF.

The chain joins TRBV11-1 to TRBJ2-1, with 11 bases that match TRBD2. Germline trimming cut 4 bases from V and 4 bases from J; bases unmatched to any gene: 6. The CDR3 loop spans 16 amino acids. Germline V CDR1 and CDR2: SGHAT, FQDESV (reference sequence). The DNA of the CDR3 is TGTGCCAGCAGCTCACTAGCGGGAGTATTGTACAATGAGCAGTTCTTC. This gives the protein CASSSLAGVLYNEQFF.

This chain connects TRBV6-5 to TRBJ2-3; D not resolved. Per the germline V gene, CDR1 is MNHEY and CDR2 is SVGAGI. The CDR3 sequence is 15 residues long. V gave up 8 bases and J gave up 0 bases, with 15 bases separating them. The CDR3 loop reads CASSIRRASTDTQYF. In DNA, the CDR3 is TGTGCCAGCTCCATCAGGCGCGCTAGCACAGATACGCAGTATTTT.

Concerning this clone itself: One junction end disagrees with the germline gene, perhaps due to a read error. This rearrangement joins TRBV6-1 to TRBJ2-5, with TRBD2 matching 10 bases. The CDR3 spans 13 residues. The germline V gene has CDR1 MNHNS and CDR2 SASEGT. The CDR3 sequence is CASSHRTSGPRNF. CDR3 coding DNA: TGTGCCAGCAGTCACCGGACTAGCGGTCCCAGGAACTTC.

The genes are TRBV2 and TRBJ1-3, with D unresolved. Trimming shortened V by 3 bases and J by 1 base, and 4 bases separated the two germline ends. The CDR3 is 13 residues long. CDR1 and CDR2 from the germline V gene are SNHLY and FYNNEI. The CDR3 region is CASSDLSGNTIYF. CDR3 DNA: TGTGCCAGCAGTGACCTGTCTGGAAACACCATATATTTT.

The chain combines TRBV4-2 with TRBJ1-1; perhaps TRBD1 as D (5 bases). Trimming removed 0 bases at V and 4 bases at J, with 12 bases between. The CDR3 sequence is 15 residues long. Germline CDR1 is LGHNA and CDR2 is YNFKEQ. The CDR3, as DNA: TGTGCCAGCAGCCAAGATAGGATAAGGGGCACTGAAGCTTTCTTT. It is translated as CASSQDRIRGTEAFF.

About this clone: The junction departs from the called germline gene at one end, perhaps through a read error. The rearrangement links TRBV27 to TRBJ2-7; D is perhaps TRBD2 (6 bases). In germline, CDR1 is MNHEY, CDR2 SMNVEV (reference sequence). This CDR3 spans 14 amino acids. The CDR3 region is CASSLSGTLYEQYF. The DNA for the CDR3 is TGTGCCAGCAGTCTATCCGGGACTCTTTACGAGCAGTACTTC.

The J gene is TRBJ2-5, the V gene TRBV6-1, with 7 bases that match TRBD1. The CDR3 spans 12 residues. J gave up 5 bases and V 6 bases, and 3 bases lay outside the gene matches. The V gene's germline CDR1 is MNHNS and CDR2 SASEGT. CDR3 amino acids: CASRTGWETQYF. CDR3 coding DNA: TGTGCCAGCAGGACAGGGTGGGAGACCCAGTACTTC.

This chain uses TRBV9 with TRBJ2-1, with 10 bases identical to TRBD1. CDR3 length: 17 residues. V lost 3 bases and J lost 8; bases outside the gene matches: 14. Germline V lookup: CDR1 SGDLS, CDR2 YYNGEE. The CDR3 DNA reads TGTGCCAGCAGCGCGAATCCGGGACAGGGGAAGGGTGATGAGCAGTTCTTC. It translates to CASSANPGQGKGDEQFF.

The rearrangement links TRBV5-1 to TRBJ2-7, with 8 bases that match TRBD2. The V segment lost 5 bases and the J segment 5 bases; nucleotides outside the gene matches: 9. This CDR3 is built from 14 residues. Germline V gives CDR1 SGHRS, CDR2 YFSETQ. This CDR3 reads CASSGAGVGNEQYF. The CDR3 nucleotides read TGCGCCAGCAGTGGAGCGGGAGTTGGTAACGAGCAGTACTTC.

The J gene is TRBJ2-3, the V gene TRBV18, with 10 bases that match TRBD2. V lost 3 bases and J lost 4; bases outside the gene matches: 7. This CDR3 has 16 residues. The germline V gene has CDR1 KGHSH and CDR2 LQKENI. The CDR3 region has the DNA TGTGCCAGCTCACCCGCTAGCGGGAGTATGTCAGATACGCAGTATTTT. This gives the protein CASSPASGSMSDTQYF. The whole variable domain, remainder taken from reference TRBV18 and TRBJ2-3, is NAGVMQNPRHLVRRRGQEARLRCSPMKGHSHVYWYRQLPEEGLKFMVYLQKENIIDESGMPKERFSAEFPKEGPSILRIQQVVRGDSAAYFCASSPASGSMSDTQYFGPGTRLTVL.

The chain employs TRBV20-1 and TRBJ1-5; tentative D call: TRBD1 (5 bases). V was trimmed by 7 bases and J by 6 bases, leaving 10 bases between them. The CDR3 has 11 residues. Germline V gives CDR1 DFQATT, CDR2 SNEGSKA (reference sequence). CDR3: CSVRESQPQHF. The DNA of the CDR3 is TGCAGTGTCAGGGAAAGTCAGCCCCAGCATTTT.

The rearrangement joins TRBV18 to TRBJ2-7, with 10 bases aligning to TRBD1. The CDR3 consists of 16 residues. Germline values: CDR1 KGHSH, CDR2 LQKENI. Trimming at V came to 5 bases and at J to 2 bases, leaving 9 bases not matched to a gene. DNA of the CDR3: TGTGCCAGCTCAACCTCGGGACAGGGGAATCCCTACGAGCAGTACTTC. It encodes CASSTSGQGNPYEQYF.

This chain joins TRBV5-4 and TRBJ2-7; no reliable D call. The CDR3 loop spans 14 amino acids. With 0 bases removed from V and 0 bases from J, the gap between germline ends came to 7 bases. Germline V gene sequence: CDR1 SGHNT, CDR2 YYREEE (reference sequence). CDR3 residues: CASSLDVSSYEQYF. The CDR3 DNA reads as TGTGCCAGCAGCTTGGACGTGAGCTCCTACGAGCAGTACTTC.

CDR3 amino acids: CSVGGLGDSYEQYF. The CDR3 coding sequence is TGCAGCGTCGGGGGACTAGGGGACTCCTACGAGCAGTACTTC. The chain uses TRBV29-1 and TRBJ2-7; TRBD2 matches at 8 bases. The CDR3 has 14 amino acids. Germline-derived CDR1 and CDR2 are SQVTM and ANQGSEA. Trimming cost V 6 bases and J 0 bases; bases outside gene matches: 7.

The V and J genes are TRBV5-1 and TRBJ1-4; D is perhaps TRBD1 (5 bases). Trimming removed 6 bases at V and 8 bases at J, with 17 bases between. The germline V gene has CDR1 SGHRS and CDR2 YFSETQ. The CDR3 covers 14 residues. CDR3 DNA: TGCGCCAGCACCCACGGGGGGGGAGAAGAAAAACTGTTTTTT. Protein sequence: CASTHGGGEEKLFF.

CDR3 DNA sequence: TGTGCCAGTAGTCCGGGGGGGCGAAATAATTCACCCCTCCACTTT. Protein product: CASSPGGRNNSPLHF. The chain has TRBV19 and TRBJ1-6; D perhaps matches TRBD1 (6 bases). In germline, CDR1 is LNHDA, CDR2 SQIVND (reference sequence). This CDR3 is built from 15 residues. V gave up 5 bases and J gave up 5 bases, with 13 bases separating them. The full variable domain, with the rest looked up from reference TRBV19 and TRBJ1-6, is DGGITQSPKYLFRKEGQNVTLSCEQNLNHDAMYWYRQDPGQGLRLIYYSQIVNDFQKGDIAEGYSVSREKKESFPLTVTSAQKNPTAFYLCASSPGGRNNSPLHFGNGTRLTVT.

A note on this clone: A read error may produce the germline difference seen at one junction end. The CDR3 spells CASSLADLSSYNEQFF. CDR3 DNA sequence: TGTGCCAGCAGCCTAGCCGATTTAAGCTCCTACAATGAGCAGTTCTTC. V gene TRBV7-9 combines with J gene TRBJ2-1; tentative D call: TRBD2 (5 bases). The CDR3 runs 16 residues. Germline assignment: CDR1 SEHNR and CDR2 FQNEAQ (reference sequence).

The gene calls are TRBV5-8 and TRBJ2-3; 13 bases match TRBD2. This CDR3 spans 16 amino acids. V lost 4 bases and J lost 4; bases outside the gene matches: 6. Germline V gene lookup returns CDR1 SGHTS and CDR2 YDEGEE. CDR3 sequence: CASSIRTSGSADTQYF. As DNA, the CDR3 is TGTGCCAGCAGCATCCGGACTAGCGGGAGTGCAGATACGCAGTATTTT.

The gene calls are TRBV11-2 and TRBJ2-6; the D is unclear. Germline loops: CDR1 SGHAT, CDR2 FQNNGV. The CDR3 length is 13 residues. V lost 6 bases and J 1 base, leaving 4 bases between the germline ends. CDR3 loop: CASSKSGANVLTF. The CDR3 nucleotides read TGTGCCAGCAGTAAATCTGGGGCCAACGTCCTGACTTTC.